This T cell receptor beta chain was sequenced in a study of shared clonotypes between healthy human individuals (dated by TCRdb to the early 2020s). Study-level background: The cohort included a few men and a couple of women between 18 and 49 years of age. For each donor, three plates each were used for CD4 naive and CD4 memory, two plates were used for CD8 naive, and one plate was used for CD8 memory. Blood TCR repertoires of roughly five healthy adults were deeply sequenced to estimate repertoire size and the extent of clonotype sharing between individuals. Different laboratories and diverse techniques were used to prepare libraries and sequence TCR repertoires, to increase sequencing depth and limit assay-specific biases. Per donor, leukapheresis produced somewhere between about 0.85 and 8.9 billion PBMCs.

Paper-wide results and their limitations: Across a handful of donors, about 4.5% of naive CD4, 3% to 4% of naive CD8, about 2.3% of memory CD4, and approximately 0.4% of memory CD8 clonotypes were shared. Estimated clonotype richness was generally larger for naive than for memory subsets. Pairwise subsampling indicated that sequencing depth was expected to affect the degree of clonotype sharing among donors. Because the study included a small number of donors, the genetic and exposure-history diversity represented was limited. Sampling was restricted to blood, and TCR repertoires in tissues likely differ from the TCR repertoires found in blood. Incomplete sequencing was indicated by rarefaction of sorted-subset datasets, despite the large sequencing depth. Higher generation probabilities were observed for clonotypes shared by all four sorted-subset donors than for non-shared clonotypes.

TCR CDR3 regions were amplified from genomic DNA by multiplex PCR using the deep immunoSEQ assay. Genomic DNA extracted from each cell subset was distributed evenly over all wells of several immunoSEQ 96-well plates, and each plate served as one replicate. For sorted subsets, about 200 ng genomic DNA, equal to 30,000 or so T cell genomes, was loaded into each replicate PCR. Purified libraries were measured with a Qubit 3.0 fluorometer, size-checked on a Bioanalyzer 2100, and measured again with the KAPA Library Quantification kit. Every immunoSEQ 96-well plate was sequenced on a separate single-read 150-cycle Illumina NextSeq 550 flow cell. Turning to the authors' computational methods: Because the immunoSEQ output held only junctional sequences and lacked quality scores, the filtering could not match the filtering applied to full-length reads. To assign V/J genes and CDR3, sequences were annotated against IMGT germline references using PyIR, a Python wrapper for IgBLAST v1.9. Reads with weak V/J assignments (E-value above 1e-6), missing CDR3, stop codons, out-of-frame junctions, or ambiguous translated residues were removed. A V3J clonotype was defined by an identical inferred V gene, J gene, and CDR3 amino acid sequence. Percentage overlap between repertoires was computed as shared unique clonotypes divided by the size of the smaller repertoire. RTK rarefaction, the Chao1 estimator, and Recon v2.1 estimates of unobserved clonotypes were used to assess repertoire richness. Generation probabilities for all TCRbeta clonotypes obtained by the gDNA method from a handful of donors were computed using OLGA. This immuneACCESS table, as held by TCRdb, lists in-frame sequences with V and J called but not all clones. Of the missing ones, under half trace to an unresolved V gene in checked studies; the others have no known cause. That table furnishes V, J and clone size, whereas the DNA furnished D and trimming. Recorded for this sample are nearly 2 million clones; less than 95% of them occurred a single time. Less than 1.5% of the sample is in the top ten clones.

In the case of this clone: No antigen is known for it. No base-level quality is on record; no much larger clone is a single base apart.

There are 17 amino acids in the CDR3, from cysteine to phenylalanine inclusive. The sequence is cut down to CDR3 DNA, 51 bases in frame from base 1. Deletion took 0 bases off V and 5 bases off J, with a span of 19 bases between the germline ends. CDR1 is given as SGDLS and CDR2 as YYNGEE, both from the germline V gene. CD8 naive samples consisted of CD45RO-negative cells that were positively selected for CCR7, yielding a CD45RA+CCR7+ population without TemRA cells. The donors were healthy, HIV-negative adults with no recently reported acute infections or vaccinations. All donors were Caucasian adults living in Nashville, Tennessee, USA. Blood was collected by leukapheresis, and PBMCs were isolated by Ficoll-Histopaque density gradient centrifugation and then cryopreserved in liquid nitrogen vapor phase. Analytical flow cytometry was used to check the purity and quantity of every magnetically sorted T cell population. Genomic DNA was isolated from every sorted fraction and measured by UV absorbance on a Nanodrop 2000c.

The TCR comes from a man aged 18 to 29 in good health. The sequenced sample was naive CD8+ T cells sorted from blood. This specimen's cell subset or site label, per the study, means: CD45RA+CCR7+. The chain uses TRBV9 and TRBJ2-3, with the D gene call left open. The sequenced DNA is TGTGCCAGCAGCGTAGCGTCTACGTTAGGAAACGGAGATACGCAGTATTTT. Translated, this is CASSVASTLGNGDTQYF.